This paragraph reports one T cell receptor (beta chain). Given the absence of the conserved phenylalanine or tryptophan at the CDR3 end, a read error is likely. The source of the sample is a study of metastatic and nonmetastatic thyroid tumors. Thyroid surgery was performed in patients who had received no treatment beforehand. Study processing details: Clinicopathological groups supplied CDR3 differences that were used to build a distant-metastasis classifier for papillary thyroid cancer. Using MiXCR, TCRdb re-called clones from the PCR reads. V and J calls and clone size were set by TCRdb, not the authors. The sample consists of about 37,000 clones, 25% to 30% of them appearing once. Germline lookup yields CDR1 MDHEN and CDR2 SYDVKM. The CDR3 totals 13 residues. The V gene lost 2 bases and the J gene lost 6 bases, with 10 bases spanning the gap.

The clonotype comes from a male donor with papillary thyroid cancer or a benign thyroid nodule (not recorded which). Some clones in this sample may be carry-over from other donors' samples. The source material was blood. The gene calls are TRBV28 and TRBJ1-1; no clear D gene. As DNA, the CDR3 is TGTGCCAGCAGTTTAAGTACCTCCGCTGAAGCTTTCCTT. Its translation: CASSLSTSAEAFL.